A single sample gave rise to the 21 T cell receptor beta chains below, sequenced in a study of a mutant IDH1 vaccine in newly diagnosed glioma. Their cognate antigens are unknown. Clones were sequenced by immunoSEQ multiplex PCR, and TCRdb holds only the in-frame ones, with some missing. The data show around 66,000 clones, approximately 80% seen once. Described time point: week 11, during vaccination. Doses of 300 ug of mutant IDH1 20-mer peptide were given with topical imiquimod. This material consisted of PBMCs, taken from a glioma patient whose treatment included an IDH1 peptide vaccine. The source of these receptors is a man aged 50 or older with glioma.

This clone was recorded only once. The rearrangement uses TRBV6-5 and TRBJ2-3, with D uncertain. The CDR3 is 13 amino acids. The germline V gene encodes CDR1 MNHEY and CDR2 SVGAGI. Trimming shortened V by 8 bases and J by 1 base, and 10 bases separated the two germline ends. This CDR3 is CASAGDGTDTQYF. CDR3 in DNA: TGTGCCAGCGCAGGAGACGGCACAGATACGCAGTATTTT.

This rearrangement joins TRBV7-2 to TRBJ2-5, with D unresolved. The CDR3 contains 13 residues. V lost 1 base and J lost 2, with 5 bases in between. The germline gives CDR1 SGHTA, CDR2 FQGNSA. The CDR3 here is CASSLGLQETQYF. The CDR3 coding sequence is TGTGCCAGCAGCTTAGGGCTACAAGAGACCCAGTACTTC.

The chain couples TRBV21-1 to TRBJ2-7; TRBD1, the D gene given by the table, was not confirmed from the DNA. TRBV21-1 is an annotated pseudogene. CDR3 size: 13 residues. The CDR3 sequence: CASSPGAGGLQYF. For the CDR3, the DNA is TGTGCCAGCAGCCCCGGGGCAGGGGGTTTGCAGTACTTC.

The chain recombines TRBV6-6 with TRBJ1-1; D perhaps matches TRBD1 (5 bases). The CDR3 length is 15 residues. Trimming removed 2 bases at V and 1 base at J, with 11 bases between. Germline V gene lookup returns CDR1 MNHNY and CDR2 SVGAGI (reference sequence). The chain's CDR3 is CASSYPGTENTEAFF. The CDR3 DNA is TGTGCCAGCAGTTACCCTGGGACGGAGAACACTGAAGCTTTCTTT.

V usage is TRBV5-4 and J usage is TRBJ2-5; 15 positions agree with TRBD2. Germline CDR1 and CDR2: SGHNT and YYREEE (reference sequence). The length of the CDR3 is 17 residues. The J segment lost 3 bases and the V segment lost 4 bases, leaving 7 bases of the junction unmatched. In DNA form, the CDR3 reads TGTGCCAGCAGCAACGGACTAGCGGGGGGGACAAAAGAGACCCAGTACTTC. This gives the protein CASSNGLAGGTKETQYF.

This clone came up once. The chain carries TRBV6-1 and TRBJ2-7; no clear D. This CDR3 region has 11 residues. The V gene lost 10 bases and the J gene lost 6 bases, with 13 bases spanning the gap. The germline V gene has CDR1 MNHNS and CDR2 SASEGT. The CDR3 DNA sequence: TGTGCCATCCTTATCGCACGCGAGCAGTACTTC. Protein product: CAILIAREQYF.

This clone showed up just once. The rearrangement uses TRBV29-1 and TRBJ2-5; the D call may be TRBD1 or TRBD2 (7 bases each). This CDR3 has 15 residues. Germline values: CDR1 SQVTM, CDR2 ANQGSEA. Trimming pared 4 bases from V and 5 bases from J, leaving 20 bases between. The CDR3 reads CSVGGGEGAGETQYF. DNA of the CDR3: TGCAGCGTTGGGGGCGGGGAGGGGGCAGGGGAGACCCAGTACTTC.

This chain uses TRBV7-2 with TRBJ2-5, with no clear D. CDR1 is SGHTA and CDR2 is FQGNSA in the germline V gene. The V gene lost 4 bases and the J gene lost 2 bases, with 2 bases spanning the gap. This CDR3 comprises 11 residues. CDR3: CASSSQETQYF. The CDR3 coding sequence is TGTGCCAGCAGCTCACAAGAGACCCAGTACTTC.

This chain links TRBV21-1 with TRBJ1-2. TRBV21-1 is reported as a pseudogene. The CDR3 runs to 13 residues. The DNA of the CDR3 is TGTGCCAGCGGCCGGGGGTCTAACTATGGCTACACCTTC. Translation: CASGRGSNYGYTF.

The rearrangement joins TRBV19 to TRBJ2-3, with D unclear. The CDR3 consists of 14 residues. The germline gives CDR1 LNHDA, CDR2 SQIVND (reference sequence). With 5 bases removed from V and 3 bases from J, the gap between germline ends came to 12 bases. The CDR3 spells CASSSLQETDTQYF. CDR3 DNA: TGTGCCAGTAGTTCTCTCCAGGAAACAGATACGCAGTATTTT.

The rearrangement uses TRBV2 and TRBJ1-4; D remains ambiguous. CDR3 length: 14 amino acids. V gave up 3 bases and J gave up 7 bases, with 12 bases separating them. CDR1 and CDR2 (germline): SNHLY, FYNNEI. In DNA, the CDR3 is TGTGCCAGCAGTGAGGAACAAGAACTTGAAAAACTGTTTTTT. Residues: CASSEEQELEKLFF.

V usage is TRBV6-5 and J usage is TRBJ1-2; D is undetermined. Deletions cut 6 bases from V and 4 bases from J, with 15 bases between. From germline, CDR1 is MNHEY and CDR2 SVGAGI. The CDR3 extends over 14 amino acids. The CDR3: CASSLDGDPYGYTF. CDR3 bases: TGTGCCAGCAGCCTCGACGGAGATCCCTATGGCTACACCTTC.

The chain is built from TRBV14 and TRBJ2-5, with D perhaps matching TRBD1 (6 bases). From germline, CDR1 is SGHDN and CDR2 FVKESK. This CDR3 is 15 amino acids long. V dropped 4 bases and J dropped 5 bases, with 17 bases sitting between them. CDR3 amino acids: CASSLYGGAGETQYF. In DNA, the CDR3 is TGTGCCAGCAGCCTTTATGGGGGCGCAGGGGAGACCCAGTACTTC.

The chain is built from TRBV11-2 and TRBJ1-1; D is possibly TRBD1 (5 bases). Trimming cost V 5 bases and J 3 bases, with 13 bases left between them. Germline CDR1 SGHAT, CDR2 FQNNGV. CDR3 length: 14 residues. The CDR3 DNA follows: TGTGCCAGCAGCGTCCGGGGGGTCGACACTGAAGCTTTCTTT. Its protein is CASSVRGVDTEAFF.

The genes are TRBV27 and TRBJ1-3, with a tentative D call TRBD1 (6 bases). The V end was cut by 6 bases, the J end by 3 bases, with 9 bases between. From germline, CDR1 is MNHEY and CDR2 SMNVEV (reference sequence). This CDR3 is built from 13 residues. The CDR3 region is CASRQGFGNTIYF. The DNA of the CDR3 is TGTGCCAGCAGACAGGGCTTTGGAAACACCATATATTTT.

CDR3 loop: CASSSDSNTEAFF. CDR3 in DNA: TGTGCCAGCAGTTCGGACAGCAACACTGAAGCTTTCTTT. This chain uses TRBV7-8 with TRBJ1-1; a possible D gene is TRBD1 (6 bases). Germline values: CDR1 SGHVS, CDR2 FQNEAQ. The ends were cut back, 6 bases at V and 2 bases at J, with 10 bases in the middle. The CDR3 is made up of 13 amino acids.

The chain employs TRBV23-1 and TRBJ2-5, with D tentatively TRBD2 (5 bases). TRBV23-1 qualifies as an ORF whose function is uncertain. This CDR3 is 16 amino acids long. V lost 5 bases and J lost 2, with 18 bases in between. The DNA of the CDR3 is TGCGCCAGCAGTATCCGGGGAACCTACCCTCAAGAGACCCAGTACTTC. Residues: CASSIRGTYPQETQYF.

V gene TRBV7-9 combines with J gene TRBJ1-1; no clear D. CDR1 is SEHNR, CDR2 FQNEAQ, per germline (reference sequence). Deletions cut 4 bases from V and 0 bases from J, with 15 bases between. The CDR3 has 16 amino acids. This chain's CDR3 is CASSSPEDLMNTEAFF. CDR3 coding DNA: TGTGCCAGCAGCTCCCCCGAGGACCTGATGAACACTGAAGCTTTCTTT.

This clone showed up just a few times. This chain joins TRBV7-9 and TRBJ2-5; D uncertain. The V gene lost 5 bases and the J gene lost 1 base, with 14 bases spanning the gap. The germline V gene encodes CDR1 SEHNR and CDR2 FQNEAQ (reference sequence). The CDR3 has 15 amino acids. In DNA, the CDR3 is TGTGCCAGCAGCCCCCCGTCTCTGGGCCAAGAGACCCAGTACTTC. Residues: CASSPPSLGQETQYF.

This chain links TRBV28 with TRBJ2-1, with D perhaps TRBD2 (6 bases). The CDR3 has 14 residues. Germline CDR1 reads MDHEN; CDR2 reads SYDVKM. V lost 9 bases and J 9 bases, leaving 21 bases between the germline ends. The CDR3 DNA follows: TGTGCCAGTACGACGGGAGTCGCTAGGGGTGAGCAGTTCTTC. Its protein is CASTTGVARGEQFF.

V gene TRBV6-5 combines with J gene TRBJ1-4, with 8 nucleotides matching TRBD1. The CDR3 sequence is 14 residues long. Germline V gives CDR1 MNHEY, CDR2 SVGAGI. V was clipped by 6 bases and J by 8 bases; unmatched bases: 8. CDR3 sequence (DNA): TGTGCCAGCAGGCCCACAGGGGGGAGGGAAAAACTGTTTTTT. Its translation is CASRPTGGREKLFF.